The 2 T cell receptor beta chains in this list originate from one sample, sequenced in a study of CD8 T cells in Susac syndrome (dated by TCRdb to between 2018 and 2021). The library was generated by the immunoSEQ multiplex PCR assay. RNA was extracted with the RNeasy kit and 0.5 to 1 ug was reverse transcribed using random hexamers. In-frame beta chains were kept once TCRdb had trimmed the public reads at Q25 with fastp and called clones with MiXCR. Rows are combined by CDR3 protein, so each entry shows the most common genes and DNA. For this sample the table gives about 300,000 distinct CDR3 sequences, of which about 91% were detected only once. Of the sample, 0.065% is held by the ten largest clones. The specimen was CD4+ T cells from PBMCs. The receptors here all came from a human donor with multiple sclerosis.

The chain carries TRBV29-1 and TRBJ2-1; TRBD2 agrees at 8 bases. V trimming: 4 bases; J trimming: 2 bases; junction bases outside the gene matches: 10. The CDR3 sequence is 16 residues long. Looked up from germline, CDR1 is SQVTM and CDR2 is ANQGSEA. CDR3 DNA: TGCAGCGTTGTGGGGCGTAGGACTAGCACCTACAATGAGCAGTTCTTC. Its translation: CSVVGRRTSTYNEQFF.

The chain has TRBV6-1 and TRBJ2-1, with D possibly called TRBD1 or TRBD2 (6 bases each). This CDR3 comprises 14 residues. Trimming removed 6 bases from V and 0 bases from J, with 9 bases in between. Germline V gives CDR1 MNHNS, CDR2 SASEGT. CDR3 amino acids: CASRPGASYNEQFF. CDR3 sequence (DNA): TGTGCCAGCAGACCGGGGGCCTCCTACAATGAGCAGTTCTTC.